These 14 T cell receptor beta chains came from one sample sequenced in a study of blood T cell repertoires in COVID-19. The method was immunoSEQ multiplex PCR; TCRdb's version includes in-frame clones alone and lacks a portion of them. The sample includes 70,000 or so clones, roughly 80% seen only once; the top ten take around 20%. Input material: peripheral blood. These receptors were obtained from a human donor in a cohort sampled during active COVID-19.

V usage is TRBV9 and J usage is TRBJ2-7, with D possibly being TRBD1 (7 bases). The germline V gene encodes CDR1 SGDLS and CDR2 YYNGEE. This CDR3 comprises 12 residues. Trimming took off 4 bases at V and 6 bases at J, with 11 bases between the two ends. The CDR3 region is CASSPGGTEQYF. As DNA, the CDR3 is TGTGCCAGCAGCCCAGGGGGGACCGAGCAGTACTTC.

V is TRBV7-9 and J is TRBJ1-5; the D gene is possibly TRBD1 (6 bases). V was pared by 1 base and J by 0 bases, with 16 bases between. In germline, CDR1 is SEHNR, CDR2 FQNEAQ (reference sequence). The CDR3 consists of 18 residues. The CDR3 bases are TGTGCCAGCAGCTTAGGTTCGTGGGGGGGCGATAGCAATCAGCCCCAGCATTTT. It encodes CASSLGSWGGDSNQPQHF.

Written as DNA, the CDR3 is TGTGCCAGCAGCCAAGAAACAGAGAATGAAAAACTGTTTTTT. This translates into CASSQETENEKLFF. The chain combines TRBV16 with TRBJ1-4; D remains ambiguous. The CDR3 runs 14 residues. V was trimmed by 2 bases and J by 5 bases, leaving 9 bases between them. Per germline, CDR1 KGHSY and CDR2 FQNENV.

V gene TRBV7-9 combines with J gene TRBJ1-2; D remains ambiguous. With 11 bases removed from V and 5 bases from J, the gap between germline ends came to 18 bases. CDR3 size: 13 residues. Germline CDR1 and CDR2: SEHNR and FQNEAQ (reference sequence). The CDR3 sequence: CAGGNTGTYGYTF. The CDR3 DNA follows: TGTGCCGGCGGGAACACCGGAACTTATGGCTACACCTTC.

The table lists this clone with a few counts. This sequence joins TRBV2 and TRBJ1-1; a possible D gene is TRBD1 (5 bases). V lost 6 bases, J lost 6 bases, and 14 bases lay in between. Germline V gene sequence: CDR1 SNHLY, CDR2 FYNNEI. The CDR3 spans 13 residues. This chain's CDR3 is CASSLAGYPEAFF. As DNA, the CDR3 is TGTGCCAGCAGCTTAGCAGGGTACCCTGAAGCTTTCTTT.

In this sample, this clone turned up a few times. The V gene is TRBV19, the J gene TRBJ1-1, with 10 bases aligning to TRBD1. V was clipped by 4 bases and J by 11 bases; unmatched bases: 13. The CDR3 is 15 amino acids. From germline, CDR1 is LNHDA and CDR2 SQIVND (reference sequence). In DNA, the CDR3 is TGTGCCAGTAGTAGTACCGGGACAGGGGCGGATGGGGCTTTCTTT. This encodes CASSSTGTGADGAFF.

V gene TRBV27 combines with J gene TRBJ2-7; tentative D call: TRBD1 (6 bases). V was clipped by 3 bases and J by 2 bases, with 11 bases between them. The germline V gene encodes CDR1 MNHEY and CDR2 SMNVEV (reference sequence). There are 14 residues in the CDR3. The CDR3 nucleotides are TGTGCCAGCAGTTTCGTTCCAGGGGCCTACGAGCAGTACTTC. It codes for CASSFVPGAYEQYF.

CDR3 loop: CASTLGGAGADTQYF. CDR3 coding DNA: TGTGCCAGCACCCTAGGGGGGGCGGGGGCAGATACGCAGTATTTT. The chain couples TRBV9 to TRBJ2-3, with TRBD2 as a possible D gene (7 bases). This CDR3 is built from 15 residues. V lost 6 bases and J 4 bases, leaving 18 bases between the germline ends. Per germline, CDR1 SGDLS and CDR2 YYNGEE. Filled out from reference TRBV9 and TRBJ2-3, the complete variable domain reads DSGVTQTPKHLITATGQRVTLRCSPRSGDLSVYWYQQSLDQGLQFLIQYYNGEERAKGNILERFSAQQFPDLHSELNLSSLELGDSALYFCASTLGGAGADTQYFGPGTRLTVL.

The DNA of the CDR3 is TGCGCCAGCAGCCCGGACAGGGGACTAGATGGCTACACCTTC. Protein product: CASSPDRGLDGYTF. The V and J genes are TRBV5-1 and TRBJ1-2; TRBD1 matches 9 bases. V lost 4 bases and J lost 6; bases outside the gene matches: 7. CDR3 length: 14 amino acids. The V gene's germline CDR1 is SGHRS and CDR2 YFSETQ. The complete variable domain, with remaining parts taken from reference TRBV5-1 and TRBJ1-2, reads KAGVTQTPRYLIKTRGQQVTLSCSPISGHRSVSWYQQTPGQGLQFLFEYFSETQRNKGNFPGRFSGRQFSNSRSEMNVSTLELGDSALYLCASSPDRGLDGYTFGSGTRLTVV.

V is TRBV5-5 and J is TRBJ1-6, with D unclear. V shed 8 bases and J shed 7 bases, with 16 bases lying between them. The length of the CDR3 is 14 residues. CDR1 and CDR2 (germline): SGHKS, YYEKEE (reference sequence). This CDR3 is CASLSRIGNSPLHF. CDR3 DNA sequence: TGTGCCAGTCTCTCGAGGATTGGGAATTCACCCCTCCACTTT.

The chain carries TRBV5-4 and TRBJ2-7, with unresolved D. This CDR3 spans 12 amino acids. Germline V CDR1 and CDR2: SGHNT, YYREEE (reference sequence). The V end lost 2 bases, the J end lost 6 bases, and 9 bases lay between the germline ends. Here the CDR3 DNA reads TGTGCCAGCAGCTTCGACGAGCGCGAGCAGTACTTC. Protein sequence: CASSFDEREQYF.

The V call is TRBV12-3 or TRBV12-4, the J call TRBJ1-1; D is ambiguous. V was shortened by 6 bases and J by 6 bases, with 14 bases between the two germline ends. This CDR3 has 13 amino acids. The DNA of the CDR3 is TGTGCCAGCAGACCCGACGGGAGCGCTGAAGCTTTCTTT. Translating it yields CASRPDGSAEAFF.

This chain connects TRBV18 to TRBJ1-1, with no clear D. The CDR3 has 13 amino acids. The germline V and J ends were trimmed by 6 bases and 3 bases, with 11 bases remaining between them. Germline V gives CDR1 KGHSH, CDR2 LQKENI. In nucleotides, the CDR3 is TGTGCCAGCTCGAATTCCGAGGACACTGAAGCTTTCTTT. The encoded protein is CASSNSEDTEAFF.

The V call is TRBV4-2, the J call TRBJ2-5, with 13 bases fitting TRBD2. The CDR3 has 21 amino acids. CDR1 is LGHNA, CDR2 YNFKEQ, per germline. V lost 1 base and J lost 4; bases outside the gene matches: 18. The CDR3 nucleotides read TGTGCCAGCAGCCAAGGGACGGGAGGTCGACTAGCGGGGGGCCCTCCAGAGACCCAGTACTTC. Translated: CASSQGTGGRLAGGPPETQYF.